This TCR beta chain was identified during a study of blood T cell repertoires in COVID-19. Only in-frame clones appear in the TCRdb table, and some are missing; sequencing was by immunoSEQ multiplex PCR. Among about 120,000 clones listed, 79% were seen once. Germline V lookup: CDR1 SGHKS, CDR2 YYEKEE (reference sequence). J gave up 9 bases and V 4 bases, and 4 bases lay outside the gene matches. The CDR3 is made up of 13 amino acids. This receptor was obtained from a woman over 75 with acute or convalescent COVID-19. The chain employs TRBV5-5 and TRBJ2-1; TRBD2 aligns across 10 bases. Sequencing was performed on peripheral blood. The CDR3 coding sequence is TGTGCCAGCAGCGAACTAGCGGGACTTGAGCAGTTCTTC. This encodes CASSELAGLEQFF.